This record concerns one T cell receptor (beta chain) sequence. Its target is not known. In the PCR, 60 Vbeta and 13 Jbeta primers were used. Assay: immunoSEQ multiplex PCR; the TCRdb copy retains only in-frame clones and omits some. Of 110,000 or so clones listed, approximately 80% are singletons. The sample is drawn from a study of cytomegalovirus exposure and HLA in healthy donors. General study points: The authors considered a cluster of highly shared sequence variants likely to be a sequencing artifact. CMV serostatus alone was available as immune exposure information.

Germline assignment: CDR1 LNHDA and CDR2 SQIVND (reference sequence). This CDR3 region has 16 residues. V dropped 3 bases and J dropped 5 bases, with 18 bases sitting between them. The sequence was obtained from a man aged 35 to 55 in good health and CMV-seronegative. What was sequenced was PBMCs. The chain carries TRBV19 and TRBJ2-3, with a tentative D call TRBD2 (5 bases). CDR3 protein: CASSISLAGSLDTQYF. Here the CDR3 DNA reads TGTGCCAGTAGTATCTCTCTAGCCGGAAGTTTAGATACGCAGTATTTT.